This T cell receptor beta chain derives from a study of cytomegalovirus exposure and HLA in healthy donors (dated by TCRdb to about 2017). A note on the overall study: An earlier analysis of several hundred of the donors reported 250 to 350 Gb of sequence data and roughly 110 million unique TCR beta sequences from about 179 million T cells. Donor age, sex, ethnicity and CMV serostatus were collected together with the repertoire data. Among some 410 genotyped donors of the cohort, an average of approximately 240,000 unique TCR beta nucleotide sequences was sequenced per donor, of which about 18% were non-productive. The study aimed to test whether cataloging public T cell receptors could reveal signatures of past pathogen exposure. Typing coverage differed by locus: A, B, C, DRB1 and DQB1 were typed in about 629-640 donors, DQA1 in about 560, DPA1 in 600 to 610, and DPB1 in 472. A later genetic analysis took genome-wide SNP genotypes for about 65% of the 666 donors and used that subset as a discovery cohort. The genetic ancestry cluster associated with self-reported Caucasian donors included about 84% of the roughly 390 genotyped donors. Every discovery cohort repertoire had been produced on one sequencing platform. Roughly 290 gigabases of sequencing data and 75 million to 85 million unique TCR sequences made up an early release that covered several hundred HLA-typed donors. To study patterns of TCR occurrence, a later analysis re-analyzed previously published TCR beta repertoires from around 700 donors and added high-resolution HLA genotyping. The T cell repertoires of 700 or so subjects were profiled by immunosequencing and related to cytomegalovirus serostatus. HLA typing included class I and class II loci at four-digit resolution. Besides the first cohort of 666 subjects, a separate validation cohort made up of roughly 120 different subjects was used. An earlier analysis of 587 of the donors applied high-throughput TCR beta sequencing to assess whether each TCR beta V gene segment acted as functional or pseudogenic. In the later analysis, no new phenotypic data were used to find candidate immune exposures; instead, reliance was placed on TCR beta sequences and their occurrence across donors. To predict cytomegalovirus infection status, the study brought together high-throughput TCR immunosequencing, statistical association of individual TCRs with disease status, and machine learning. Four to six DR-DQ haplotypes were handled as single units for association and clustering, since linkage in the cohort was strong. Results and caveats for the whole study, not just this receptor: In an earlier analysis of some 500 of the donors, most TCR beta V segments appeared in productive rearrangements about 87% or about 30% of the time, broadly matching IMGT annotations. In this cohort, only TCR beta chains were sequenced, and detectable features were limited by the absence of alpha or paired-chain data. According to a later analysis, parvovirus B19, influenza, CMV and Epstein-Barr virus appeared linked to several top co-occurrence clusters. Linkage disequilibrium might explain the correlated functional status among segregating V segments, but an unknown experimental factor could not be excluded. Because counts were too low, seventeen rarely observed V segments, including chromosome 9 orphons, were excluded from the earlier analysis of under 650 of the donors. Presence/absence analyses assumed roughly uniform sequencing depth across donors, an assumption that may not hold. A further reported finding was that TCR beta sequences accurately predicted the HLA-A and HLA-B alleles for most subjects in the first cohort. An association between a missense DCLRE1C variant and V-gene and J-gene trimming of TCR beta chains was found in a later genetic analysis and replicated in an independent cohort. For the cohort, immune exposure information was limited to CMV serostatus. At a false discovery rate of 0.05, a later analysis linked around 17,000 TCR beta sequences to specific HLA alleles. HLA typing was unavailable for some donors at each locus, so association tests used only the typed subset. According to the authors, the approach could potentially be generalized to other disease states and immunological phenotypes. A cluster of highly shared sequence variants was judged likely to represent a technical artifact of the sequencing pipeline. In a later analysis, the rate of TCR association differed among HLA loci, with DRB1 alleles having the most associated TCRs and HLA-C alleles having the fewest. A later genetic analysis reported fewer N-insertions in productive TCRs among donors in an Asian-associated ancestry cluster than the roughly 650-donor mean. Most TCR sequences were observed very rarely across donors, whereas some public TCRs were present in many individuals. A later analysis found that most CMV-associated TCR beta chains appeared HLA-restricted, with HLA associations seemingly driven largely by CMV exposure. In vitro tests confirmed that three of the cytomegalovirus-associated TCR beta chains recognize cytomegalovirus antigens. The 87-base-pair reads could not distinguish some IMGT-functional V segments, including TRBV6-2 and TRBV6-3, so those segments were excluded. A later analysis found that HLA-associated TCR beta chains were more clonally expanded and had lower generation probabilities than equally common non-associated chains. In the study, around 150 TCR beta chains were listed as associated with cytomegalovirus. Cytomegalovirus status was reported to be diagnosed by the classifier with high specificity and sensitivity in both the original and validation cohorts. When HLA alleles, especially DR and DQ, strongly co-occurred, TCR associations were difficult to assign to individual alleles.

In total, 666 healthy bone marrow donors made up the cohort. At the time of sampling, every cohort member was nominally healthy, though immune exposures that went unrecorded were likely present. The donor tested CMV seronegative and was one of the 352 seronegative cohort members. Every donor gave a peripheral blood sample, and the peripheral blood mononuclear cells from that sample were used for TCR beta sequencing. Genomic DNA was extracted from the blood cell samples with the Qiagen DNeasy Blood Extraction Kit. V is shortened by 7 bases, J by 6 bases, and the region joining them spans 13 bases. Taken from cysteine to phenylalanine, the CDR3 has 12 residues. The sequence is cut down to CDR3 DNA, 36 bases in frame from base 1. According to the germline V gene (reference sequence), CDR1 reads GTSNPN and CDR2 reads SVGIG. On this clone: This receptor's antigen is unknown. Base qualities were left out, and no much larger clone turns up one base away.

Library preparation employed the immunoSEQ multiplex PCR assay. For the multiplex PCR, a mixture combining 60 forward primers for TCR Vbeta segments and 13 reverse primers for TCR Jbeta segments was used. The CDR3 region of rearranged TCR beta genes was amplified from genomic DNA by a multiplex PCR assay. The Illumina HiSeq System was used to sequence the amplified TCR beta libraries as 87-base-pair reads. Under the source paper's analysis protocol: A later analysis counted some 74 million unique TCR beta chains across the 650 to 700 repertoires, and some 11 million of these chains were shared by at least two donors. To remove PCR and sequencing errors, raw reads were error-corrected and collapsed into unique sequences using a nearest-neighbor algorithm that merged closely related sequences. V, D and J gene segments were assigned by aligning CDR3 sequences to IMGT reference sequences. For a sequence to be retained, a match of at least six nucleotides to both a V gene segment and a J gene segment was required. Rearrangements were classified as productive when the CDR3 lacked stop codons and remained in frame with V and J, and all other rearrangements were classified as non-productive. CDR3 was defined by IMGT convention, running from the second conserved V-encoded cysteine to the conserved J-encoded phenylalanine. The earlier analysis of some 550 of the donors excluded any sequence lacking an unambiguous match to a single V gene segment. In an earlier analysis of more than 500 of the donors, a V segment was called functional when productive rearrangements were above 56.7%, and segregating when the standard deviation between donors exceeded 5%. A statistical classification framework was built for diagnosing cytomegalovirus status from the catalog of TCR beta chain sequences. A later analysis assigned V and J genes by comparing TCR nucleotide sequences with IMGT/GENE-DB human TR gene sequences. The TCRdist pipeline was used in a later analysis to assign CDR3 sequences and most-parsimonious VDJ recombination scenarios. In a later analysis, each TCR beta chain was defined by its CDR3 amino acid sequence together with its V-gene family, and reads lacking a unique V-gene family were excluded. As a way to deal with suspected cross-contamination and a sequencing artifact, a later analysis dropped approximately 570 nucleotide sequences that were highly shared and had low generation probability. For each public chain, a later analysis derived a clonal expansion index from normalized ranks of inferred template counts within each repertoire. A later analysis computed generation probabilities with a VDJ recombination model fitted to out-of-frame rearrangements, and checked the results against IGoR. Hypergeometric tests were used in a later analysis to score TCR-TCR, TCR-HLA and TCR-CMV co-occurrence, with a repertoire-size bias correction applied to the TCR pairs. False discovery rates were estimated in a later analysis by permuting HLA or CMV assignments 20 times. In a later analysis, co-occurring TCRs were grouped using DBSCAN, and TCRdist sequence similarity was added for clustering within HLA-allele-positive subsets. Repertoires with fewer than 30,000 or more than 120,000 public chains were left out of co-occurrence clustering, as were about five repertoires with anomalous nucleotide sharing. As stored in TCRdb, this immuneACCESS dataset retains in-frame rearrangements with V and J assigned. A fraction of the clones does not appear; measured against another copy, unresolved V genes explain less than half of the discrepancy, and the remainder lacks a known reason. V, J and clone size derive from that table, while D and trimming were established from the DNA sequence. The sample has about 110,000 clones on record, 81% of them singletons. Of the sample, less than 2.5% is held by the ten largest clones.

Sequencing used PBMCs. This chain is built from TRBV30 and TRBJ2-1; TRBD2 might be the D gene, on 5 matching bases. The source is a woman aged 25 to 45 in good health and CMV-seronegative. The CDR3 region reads CAFGLSGNEQFF. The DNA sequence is TGTGCCTTCGGACTCTCGGGCAATGAGCAGTTCTTC.